What follows describes a single T cell receptor beta chain. Antigen specificity is unknown. CDR1 and CDR2 from the germline V gene are MGHRA and YSYEKL. The CDR3 sequence is 20 residues long. With 1 base clipped from V and 5 bases from J, the junction kept 14 bases outside the gene matches. Unique molecular identifiers were incorporated when the TCRbeta library was constructed. A single record per CDR3 protein comes from TCRdb applying MiXCR to the PCR reads. The sample holds fewer than 700,000 distinct CDR3 sequences, approximately 12% seen once. The entry originates in a study of T-cell reconstitution after alpha-beta-depleted transplantation in children. Study-wide findings and caveats: Where alpha-beta T cells came from about two months after transplant was reportedly several hundred expanded graft clones. Newly produced T cells mostly provided counts and TCRbeta diversity after one year, as hyperexpanded clones declined. Where some patients showed high TCRbeta diversity at day 60, it came from recipient T cells and thymic progenitors that had survived.

This receptor was taken from a male patient younger than 18 who had a stem cell transplant for acute myeloid leukemia, so the T cells may come from the graft donor. The rearrangement links TRBV4-1 to TRBJ2-2, with 12 bases lining up with TRBD2. The specimen was PBMCs, mostly from graft donor cells, collected 360 days after TCRalphabeta/CD19-depleted stem cell transplant. CDR3 sequence: CASSQVWSTSGSRQTGELFF. The CDR3 region has the DNA TGCGCCAGCAGCCAAGTATGGTCGACTAGCGGGAGTCGTCAGACCGGGGAGCTGTTTTTT.